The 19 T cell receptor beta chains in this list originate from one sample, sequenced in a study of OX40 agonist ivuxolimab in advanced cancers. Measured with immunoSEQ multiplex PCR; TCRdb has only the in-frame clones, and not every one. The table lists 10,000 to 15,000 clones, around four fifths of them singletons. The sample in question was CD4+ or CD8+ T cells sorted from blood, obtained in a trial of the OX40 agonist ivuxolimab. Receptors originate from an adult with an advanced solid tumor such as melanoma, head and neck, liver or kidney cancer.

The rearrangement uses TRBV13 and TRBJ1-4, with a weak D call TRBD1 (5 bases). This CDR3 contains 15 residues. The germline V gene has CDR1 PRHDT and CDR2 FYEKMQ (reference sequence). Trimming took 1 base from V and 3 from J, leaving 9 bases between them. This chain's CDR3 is CASSLAQGANEKLFF. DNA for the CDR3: TGTGCCAGCAGCTTAGCTCAGGGAGCTAATGAAAAACTGTTTTTT.

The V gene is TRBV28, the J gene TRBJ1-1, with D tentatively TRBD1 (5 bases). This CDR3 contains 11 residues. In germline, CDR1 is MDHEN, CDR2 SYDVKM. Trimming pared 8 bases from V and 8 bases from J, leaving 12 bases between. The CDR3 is CASGWGLEAFF. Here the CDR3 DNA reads TGTGCCAGCGGTTGGGGCCTCGAAGCTTTCTTT.

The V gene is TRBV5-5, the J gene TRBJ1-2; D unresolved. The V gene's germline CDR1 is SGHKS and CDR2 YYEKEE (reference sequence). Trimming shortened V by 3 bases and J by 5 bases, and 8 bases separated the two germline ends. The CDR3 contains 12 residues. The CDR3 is CASSSDGYGYTF. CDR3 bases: TGTGCCAGCAGCTCGGACGGATATGGCTACACCTTC.

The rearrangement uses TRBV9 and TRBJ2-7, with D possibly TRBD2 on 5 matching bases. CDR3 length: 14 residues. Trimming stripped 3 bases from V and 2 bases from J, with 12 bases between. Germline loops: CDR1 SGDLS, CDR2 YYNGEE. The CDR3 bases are TGTGCCAGCAGCGGGGGAGCGAACCCCTACGAGCAGTACTTC. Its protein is CASSGGANPYEQYF.

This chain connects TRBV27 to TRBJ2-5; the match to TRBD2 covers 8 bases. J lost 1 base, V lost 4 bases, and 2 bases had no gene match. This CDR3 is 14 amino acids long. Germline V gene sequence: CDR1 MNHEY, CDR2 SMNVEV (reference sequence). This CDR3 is CASSYGLAQETQYF. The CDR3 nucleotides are TGTGCCAGCAGTTACGGACTAGCCCAAGAGACCCAGTACTTC.

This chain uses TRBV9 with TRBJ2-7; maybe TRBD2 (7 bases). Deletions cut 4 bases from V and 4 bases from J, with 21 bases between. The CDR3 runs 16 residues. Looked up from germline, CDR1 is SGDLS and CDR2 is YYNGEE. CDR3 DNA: TGTGCCAGCAGCTCACGCCCAGCGGGACAAAGGTACGAGCAGTACTTC. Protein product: CASSSRPAGQRYEQYF.

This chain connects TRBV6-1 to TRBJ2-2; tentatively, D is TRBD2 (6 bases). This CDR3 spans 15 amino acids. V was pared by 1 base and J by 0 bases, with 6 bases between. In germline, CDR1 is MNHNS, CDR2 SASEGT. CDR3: CASSEGTTNTGELFF. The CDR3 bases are TGTGCCAGCAGTGAAGGGACTACGAACACCGGGGAGCTGTTTTTT.

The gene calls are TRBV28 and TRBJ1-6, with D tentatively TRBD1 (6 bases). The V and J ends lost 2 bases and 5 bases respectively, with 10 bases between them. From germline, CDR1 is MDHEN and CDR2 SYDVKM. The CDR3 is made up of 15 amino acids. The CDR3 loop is CASSLGQTHNSPLHF. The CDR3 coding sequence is TGTGCCAGCAGTTTAGGACAGACTCATAATTCACCCCTCCACTTT.

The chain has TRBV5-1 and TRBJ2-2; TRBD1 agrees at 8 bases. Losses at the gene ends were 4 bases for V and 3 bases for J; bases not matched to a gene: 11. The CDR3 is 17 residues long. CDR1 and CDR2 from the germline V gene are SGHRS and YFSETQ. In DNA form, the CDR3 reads TGCGCCAGCAGCCCCAAGGTGGGGACAGGATACACCGGGGAGCTGTTTTTT. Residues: CASSPKVGTGYTGELFF.

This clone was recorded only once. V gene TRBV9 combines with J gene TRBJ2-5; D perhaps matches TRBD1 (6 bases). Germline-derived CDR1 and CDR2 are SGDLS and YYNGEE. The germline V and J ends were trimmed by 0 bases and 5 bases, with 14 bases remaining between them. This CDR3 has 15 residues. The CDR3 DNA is TGTGCCAGCAGCGTAGAGTCCAGGGGCACGGAGACCCAGTACTTC. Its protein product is CASSVESRGTETQYF.

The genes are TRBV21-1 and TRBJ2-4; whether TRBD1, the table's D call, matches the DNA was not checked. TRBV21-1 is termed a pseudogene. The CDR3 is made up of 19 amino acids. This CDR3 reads CASSNSPGQGILAKNIQYF. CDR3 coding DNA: TGTGCCAGCAGCAACTCCCCGGGACAGGGGATCCTAGCCAAAAACATTCAGTACTTC.

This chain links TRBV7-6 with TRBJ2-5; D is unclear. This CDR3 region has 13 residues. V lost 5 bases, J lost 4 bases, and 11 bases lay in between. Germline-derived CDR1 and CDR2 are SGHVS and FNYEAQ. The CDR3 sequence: CASSLYIGETQYF. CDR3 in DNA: TGTGCCAGCAGCCTGTACATAGGAGAGACCCAGTACTTC.

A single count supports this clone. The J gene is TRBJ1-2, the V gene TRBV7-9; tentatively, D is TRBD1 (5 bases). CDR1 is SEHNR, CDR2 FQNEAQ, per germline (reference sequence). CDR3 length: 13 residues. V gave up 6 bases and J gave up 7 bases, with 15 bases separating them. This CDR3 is CASRSEGPSGYTF. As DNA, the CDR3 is TGTGCCAGCAGGTCAGAGGGGCCGAGTGGCTACACCTTC.

CDR3 protein: CASSYSGAPYEQYF. The CDR3 DNA reads as TGTGCCAGCAGTTACTCGGGGGCTCCCTACGAGCAGTACTTC. The rearrangement uses TRBV6-5 and TRBJ2-7, with D possibly being TRBD1 (6 bases). The CDR3 contains 14 residues. Germline values: CDR1 MNHEY, CDR2 SVGAGI. V gave up 0 bases and J gave up 2 bases, with 8 bases separating them.

CDR3 loop: CASSVLRGQEKLFF. CDR3 nucleotides: TGTGCCAGCAGTGTTCTAAGGGGGCAGGAAAAACTGTTTTTT. This chain joins TRBV2 and TRBJ1-4, with TRBD1 matching 7 bases. There are 14 residues in the CDR3. Germline V gene lookup returns CDR1 SNHLY and CDR2 FYNNEI. After removal of 4 bases from V and 8 bases from J, the junction contained 7 bases not matched to a gene. Complete variable domain (other parts from reference TRBV2 and TRBJ1-4): EPEVTQTPSHQVTQMGQEVILRCVPISNHLYFYWYRQILGQKVEFLVSFYNNEISEKSEIFDDQFSVERPDGSNFTLKIRSTKLEDSAMYFCASSVLRGQEKLFFGSGTQLSVL.

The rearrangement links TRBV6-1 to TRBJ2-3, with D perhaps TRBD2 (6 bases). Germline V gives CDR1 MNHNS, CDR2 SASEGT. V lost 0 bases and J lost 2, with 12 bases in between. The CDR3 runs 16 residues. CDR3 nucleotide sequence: TGTGCCAGCAGTGAAGCGAGGGACTTCTACACAGATACGCAGTATTTT. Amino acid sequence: CASSEARDFYTDTQYF.

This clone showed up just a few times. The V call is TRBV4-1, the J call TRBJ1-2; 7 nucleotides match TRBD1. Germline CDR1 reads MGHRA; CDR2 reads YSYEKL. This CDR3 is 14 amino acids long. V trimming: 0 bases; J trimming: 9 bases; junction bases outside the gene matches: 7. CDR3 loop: CASSQDLLDRSYTF. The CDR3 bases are TGCGCCAGCAGCCAAGATCTTCTGGACAGGAGCTACACCTTC.

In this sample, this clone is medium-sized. CDR3 bases: TGTGCCTGGAGTGAAGGGACGAACACTGAAGCTTTCTTT. Its translation is CAWSEGTNTEAFF. The chain combines TRBV30 with TRBJ1-1, with TRBD1 as a possible D gene (5 bases). Trimming pared 1 base from V and 1 base from J, leaving 7 bases between. Germline V CDR1 and CDR2: GTSNPN, SVGIG (reference sequence). The CDR3 runs 13 residues.

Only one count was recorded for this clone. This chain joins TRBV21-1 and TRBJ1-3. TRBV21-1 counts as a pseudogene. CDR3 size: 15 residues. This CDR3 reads CASSKVEQSGNTIYF. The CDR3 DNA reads TGTGCCAGCAGCAAAGTCGAGCAGTCTGGAAACACCATATATTTT.